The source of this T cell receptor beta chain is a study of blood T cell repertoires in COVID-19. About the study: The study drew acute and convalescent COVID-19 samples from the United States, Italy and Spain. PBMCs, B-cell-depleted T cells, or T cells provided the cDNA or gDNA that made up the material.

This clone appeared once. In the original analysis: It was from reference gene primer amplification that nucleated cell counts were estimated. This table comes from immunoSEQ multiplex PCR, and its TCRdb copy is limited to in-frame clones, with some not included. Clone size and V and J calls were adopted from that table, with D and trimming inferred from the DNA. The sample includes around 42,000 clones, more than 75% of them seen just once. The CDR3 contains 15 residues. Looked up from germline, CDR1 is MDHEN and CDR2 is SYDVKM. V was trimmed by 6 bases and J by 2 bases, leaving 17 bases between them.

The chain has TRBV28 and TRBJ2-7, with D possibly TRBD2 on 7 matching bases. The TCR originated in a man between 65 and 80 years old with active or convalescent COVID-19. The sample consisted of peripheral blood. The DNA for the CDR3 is TGTGCCAGCAGCCCTGGAGGGGGGGGCGCCTACGAGCAGTACTTC. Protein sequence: CASSPGGGGAYEQYF. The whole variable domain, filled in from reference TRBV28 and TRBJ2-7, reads DVKVTQSSRYLVKRTGEKVFLECVQDMDHENMFWYRQDPGLGLRLIYFSYDVKMKEKGDIPEGYSVSREKKERFSLILESASTNQTSMYLCASSPGGGGAYEQYFGPGTRLTVT.